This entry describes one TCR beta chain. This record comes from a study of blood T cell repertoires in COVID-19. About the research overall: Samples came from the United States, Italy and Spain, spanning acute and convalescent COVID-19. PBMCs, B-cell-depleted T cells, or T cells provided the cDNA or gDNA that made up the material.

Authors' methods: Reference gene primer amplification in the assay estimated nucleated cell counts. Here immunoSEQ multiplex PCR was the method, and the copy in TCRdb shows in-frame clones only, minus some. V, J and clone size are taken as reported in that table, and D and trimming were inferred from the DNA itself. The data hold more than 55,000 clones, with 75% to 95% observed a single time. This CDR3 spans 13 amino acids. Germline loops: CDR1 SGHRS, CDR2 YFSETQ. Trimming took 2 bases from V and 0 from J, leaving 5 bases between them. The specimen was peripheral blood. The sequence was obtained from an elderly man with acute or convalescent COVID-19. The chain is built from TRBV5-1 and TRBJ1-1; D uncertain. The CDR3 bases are TGCGCCAGCAGCTTAAACATGAACACTGAAGCTTTCTTT. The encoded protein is CASSLNMNTEAFF.